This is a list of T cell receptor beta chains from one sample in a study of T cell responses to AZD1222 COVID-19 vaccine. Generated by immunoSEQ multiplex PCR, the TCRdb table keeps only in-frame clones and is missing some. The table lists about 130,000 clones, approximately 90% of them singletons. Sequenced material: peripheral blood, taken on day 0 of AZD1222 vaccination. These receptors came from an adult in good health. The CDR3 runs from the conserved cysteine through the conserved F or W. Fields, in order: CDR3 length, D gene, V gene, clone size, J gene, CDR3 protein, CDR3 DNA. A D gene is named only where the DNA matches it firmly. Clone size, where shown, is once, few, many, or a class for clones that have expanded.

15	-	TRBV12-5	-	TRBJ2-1	CASGLGQPGNNEQFF	TGTGCTAGTGGTTTGGGACAGCCTGGGAACAATGAGCAGTTCTTC
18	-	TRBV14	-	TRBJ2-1	CASSHNTGAYQWDNEQFF	TGTGCCAGCAGCCATAATACTGGGGCCTACCAATGGGACAATGAGCAGTTCTTC
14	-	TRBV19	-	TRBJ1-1	CASSISTVFSEAFF	TGTGCCAGTAGTATATCGACAGTCTTTTCTGAAGCTTTCTTT
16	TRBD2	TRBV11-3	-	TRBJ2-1	CASSLGGLAGVNEQFF	TGTGCCAGCAGCTTAGGTGGACTAGCGGGGGTTAATGAGCAGTTCTTC
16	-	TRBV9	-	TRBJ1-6	CASSVEGPTYNSPLHF	TGTGCCAGCAGCGTAGAGGGGCCCACCTATAATTCACCCCTCCACTTT
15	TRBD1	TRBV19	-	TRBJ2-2	CASSNYRGPPGELFF	TGTGCCAGTAGTAATTACAGGGGGCCGCCCGGGGAGCTGTTTTTT
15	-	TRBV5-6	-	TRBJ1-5	CASSTGLRGNQPQHF	TGTGCCAGCTCCACAGGGTTGAGAGGCAATCAGCCCCAGCATTTT
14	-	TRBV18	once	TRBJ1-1	CASSPWGMNTEAFF	TGTGCCAGCTCACCATGGGGTATGAACACTGAAGCTTTCTTT
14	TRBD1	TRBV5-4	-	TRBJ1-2	CASSYQQGAAGYTF	TGTGCCAGCAGCTACCAACAGGGGGCTGCTGGCTACACCTTC
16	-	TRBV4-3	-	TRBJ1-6	CASSQEAQHRVSPLHF	TGCGCCAGCAGCCAAGAAGCCCAGCACAGGGTCTCACCCCTCCACTTT
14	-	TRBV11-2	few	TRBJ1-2	CASSFAGNNYGYTF	TGTGCCAGCAGCTTCGCGGGGAATAACTATGGCTACACCTTC
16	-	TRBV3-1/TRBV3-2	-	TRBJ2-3	CASSPTLGGGLDTQYF	TGTGCCAGCAGCCCGACCTTAGGAGGGGGCTTAGATACGCAGTATTTT
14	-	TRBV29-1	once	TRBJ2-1	CSVDRLATYNEQFF	TGCAGCGTTGATAGGCTAGCGACCTACAATGAGCAGTTCTTC
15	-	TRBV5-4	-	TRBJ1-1	CASSSEGVFVTEAFF	TGTGCCAGCAGCTCGGAGGGGGTGTTCGTCACTGAAGCTTTCTTT
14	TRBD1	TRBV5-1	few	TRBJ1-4	CASRDRGVNEKLFF	TGCGCCAGCAGGGACAGGGGGGTTAATGAAAAACTGTTTTTT
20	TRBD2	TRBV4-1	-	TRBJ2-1	CASRNPGLAGGPDSYNEQFF	TGCGCCAGCAGAAACCCAGGACTAGCGGGAGGGCCGGACTCCTACAATGAGCAGTTCTTC
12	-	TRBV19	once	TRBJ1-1	CASSIYGGPAFF	TGTGCCAGTAGTATCTACGGGGGGCCAGCTTTCTTT
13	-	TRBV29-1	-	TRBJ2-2	CSFIQGFTGELFF	TGCAGCTTCATACAGGGCTTCACCGGGGAGCTGTTTTTT
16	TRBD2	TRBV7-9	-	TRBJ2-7	CASSSRGGFQTYEQYF	TGTGCCAGCAGCTCCCGGGGGGGATTCCAGACCTACGAGCAGTACTTC
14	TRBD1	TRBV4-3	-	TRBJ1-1	CASSIDRVNTEAFF	TGCGCCAGCAGCATCGACAGGGTGAACACTGAAGCTTTCTTT
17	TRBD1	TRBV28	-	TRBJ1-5	CASSRGRTRAFNQPQHF	TGTGCCAGCAGTAGGGGGCGGACAAGGGCCTTTAATCAGCCCCAGCATTTT
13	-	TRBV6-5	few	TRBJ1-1	CASHKAGPGVAFF	TGTGCCAGCCACAAGGCAGGGCCGGGGGTAGCTTTCTTT
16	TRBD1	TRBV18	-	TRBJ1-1	CASSPPPGQGTTEAFF	TGTGCCAGCTCGCCCCCACCGGGACAGGGGACGACTGAAGCTTTCTTT
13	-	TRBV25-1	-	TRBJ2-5	CASSEFGVQTQYF	TGTGCCAGCAGTGAATTCGGGGTCCAGACCCAGTACTTC
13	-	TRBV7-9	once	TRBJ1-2	CASSTDGEYGYTF	TGTGCCAGCAGCACGGACGGGGAATATGGCTACACCTTC
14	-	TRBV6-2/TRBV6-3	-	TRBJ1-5	CASSYTRSFKPQHF	TGTGCCAGCAGTTATACACGGAGCTTTAAGCCCCAGCATTTT
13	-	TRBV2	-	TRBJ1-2	CASSDAWESGYTF	TGTGCCAGCAGTGACGCCTGGGAAAGTGGCTACACCTTC
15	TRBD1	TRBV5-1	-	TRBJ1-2	CASSSGGTGNYGYTF	TGCGCCAGCAGCTCGGGAGGGACAGGGAACTATGGCTACACCTTC
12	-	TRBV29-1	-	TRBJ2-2	CSGGEPGGELFF	TGCAGCGGGGGGGAGCCCGGCGGGGAGCTGTTTTTT
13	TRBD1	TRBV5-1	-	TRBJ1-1	CATRNTGGTEAFF	TGCGCCACCAGAAATACAGGGGGGACTGAAGCTTTCTTT
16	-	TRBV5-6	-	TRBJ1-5	CASSLRFAEGYQPQHF	TGTGCCAGCAGCTTGCGTTTCGCCGAGGGTTACCAGCCCCAGCATTTT
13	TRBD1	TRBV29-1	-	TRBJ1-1	CSGTGGARTEAFF	TGCAGCGGTACAGGGGGCGCTCGCACTGAAGCTTTCTTT
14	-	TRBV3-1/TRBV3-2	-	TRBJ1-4	CASSPRALREKLFF	TGTGCCAGCAGCCCTAGGGCCCTTAGAGAAAAACTGTTTTTT
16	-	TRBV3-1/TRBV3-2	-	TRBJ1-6	CASSQVLGGGNSPLHF	TGTGCCAGCAGCCAAGTTTTAGGGGGAGGGAATTCACCCCTCCACTTT
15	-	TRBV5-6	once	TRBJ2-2	CASSWTETNTGELFF	TGTGCCAGCAGCTGGACCGAGACGAACACCGGGGAGCTGTTTTTT
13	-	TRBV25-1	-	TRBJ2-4	CASSEGARDIQYF	TGTGCCAGCAGTGAAGGTGCAAGAGACATTCAGTACTTC
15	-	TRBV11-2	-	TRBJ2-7	CASSSPGTAAYEQYF	TGTGCCAGCAGCTCACCTGGGACGGCCGCCTACGAGCAGTACTTC
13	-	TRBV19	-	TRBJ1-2	CASRIQVADGYTF	TGTGCCAGCAGAATACAGGTAGCGGATGGCTACACCTTC
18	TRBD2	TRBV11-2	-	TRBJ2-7	CASSRVGLALAGVYEQYF	TGTGCCAGCAGCCGAGTGGGGTTGGCACTAGCGGGGGTGTACGAGCAGTACTTC
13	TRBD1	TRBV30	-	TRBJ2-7	CAWTGTGGLEQYF	TGTGCCTGGACCGGGACAGGGGGTCTCGAGCAGTACTTC
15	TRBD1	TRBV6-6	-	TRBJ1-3	CASSRQGLSGNTIYF	TGTGCCAGCAGCCGACAGGGGCTCTCTGGAAACACCATATATTTT
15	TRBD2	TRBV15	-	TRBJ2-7	CATSRERGLGYEQYF	TGTGCCACCAGCAGAGAACGGGGACTAGGCTACGAGCAGTACTTC
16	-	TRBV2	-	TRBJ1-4	CASTSQSSLANEKLFF	TGTGCCAGCACCTCCCAGTCTTCTCTCGCTAATGAAAAACTGTTTTTT
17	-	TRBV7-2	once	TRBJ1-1	CASSLARVGLTGTEAFF	TGTGCCAGCAGCTTAGCTAGGGTCGGGCTCACCGGCACTGAAGCTTTCTTT
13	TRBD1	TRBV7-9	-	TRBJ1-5	CASSLVQGQPQHF	TGTGCCAGCAGCTTAGTACAGGGGCAGCCCCAGCATTTT